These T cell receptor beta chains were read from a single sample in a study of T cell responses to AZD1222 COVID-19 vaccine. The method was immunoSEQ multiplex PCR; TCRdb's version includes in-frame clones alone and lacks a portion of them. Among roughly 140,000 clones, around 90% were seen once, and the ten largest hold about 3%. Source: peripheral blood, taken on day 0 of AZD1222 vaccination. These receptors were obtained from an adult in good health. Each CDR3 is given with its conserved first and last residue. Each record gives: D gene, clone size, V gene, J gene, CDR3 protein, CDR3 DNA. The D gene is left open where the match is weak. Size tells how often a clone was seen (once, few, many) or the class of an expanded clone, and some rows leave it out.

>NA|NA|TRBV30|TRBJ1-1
CAWSVMNTEAFF
TGTGCCTGGAGTGTAATGAACACTGAAGCTTTCTTT
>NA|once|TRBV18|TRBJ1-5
CASSPRGDQPQHF
TGTGCCAGCTCACCACGGGGGGATCAGCCCCAGCATTTT
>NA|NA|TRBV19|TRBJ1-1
CASSRTNTEAFF
TGTGCCAGTAGTAGGACAAACACTGAAGCTTTCTTT
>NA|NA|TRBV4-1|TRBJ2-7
CASSPEGAKSYEQYF
TGCGCCAGCAGCCCGGAGGGGGCAAAGTCCTACGAGCAGTACTTC
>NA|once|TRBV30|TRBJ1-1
CAAQGYAEAFF
TGTGCAGCTCAGGGTTACGCTGAAGCTTTCTTT
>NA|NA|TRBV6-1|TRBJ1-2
CASSEARALYGYTF
TGTGCCAGCAGTGAAGCCCGGGCCCTCTATGGCTACACCTTC
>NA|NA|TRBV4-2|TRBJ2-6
CASSPGLNVLTF
TGTGCCAGCAGCCCGGGCCTCAACGTCCTGACTTTC
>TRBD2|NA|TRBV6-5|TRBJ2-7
CASSTGLAVFEQYF
TGTGCCAGCAGTACCGGACTAGCGGTCTTTGAGCAGTACTTC
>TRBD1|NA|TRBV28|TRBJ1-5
CASSLFDRGWENSNQPQHF
TGTGCCAGCAGTTTATTCGACAGGGGTTGGGAAAATAGCAATCAGCCCCAGCATTTT
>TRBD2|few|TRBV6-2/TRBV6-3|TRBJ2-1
CASSYATSRPEQFF
TGTGCCAGCAGTTACGCGACTAGCAGACCTGAGCAGTTCTTC
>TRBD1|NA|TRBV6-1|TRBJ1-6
CASSEGTGSSPLHF
TGTGCCAGCAGTGAGGGGACAGGGAGTTCACCCCTCCACTTT
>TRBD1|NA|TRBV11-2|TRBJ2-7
CASSLGQQPNYEQYF
TGTGCCAGCAGCCTGGGACAGCAACCTAACTACGAGCAGTACTTC
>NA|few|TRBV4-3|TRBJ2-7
CASSQGVADSSYEQYF
TGCGCCAGCAGCCAAGGCGTGGCAGACAGCTCCTACGAGCAGTACTTC
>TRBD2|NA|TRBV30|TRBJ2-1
CAWRLAGAVEQFF
TGTGCCTGGCGGCTAGCGGGAGCAGTAGAGCAGTTCTTC
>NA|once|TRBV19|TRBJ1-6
CASSIGQGGSPLHF
TGTGCCAGTAGTATTGGGCAGGGAGGGTCACCCCTCCACTTT